These T cell receptor beta chains were read from a single sample in a study of post-analysis software for immune sequencing data. Each CDR3 protein gets one entry after TCRdb re-called the PCR reads with MiXCR. The table records hundreds of thousands of distinct CDR3 sequences, 53% of them present only once. Sequencing was carried out using blood. The source of these receptors is a girl between 10 and 17 years old with multiple sclerosis. Both conserved end residues are part of each CDR3. The D gene is left open where the match is weak. Size is omitted from some rows. Given values are once, few, many or a class for expanded clones.

J	D	V	size	CDR3	DNA
TRBJ2-1	TRBD2	TRBV6-2/TRBV6-3	few	CASRKLAGKGYGYNEQFF	TGTGCCAGCAGAAAACTAGCGGGAAAAGGGTACGGATACAATGAGCAGTTCTTC
TRBJ1-2	-	TRBV5-1	few	CASSLHGQREYGYTF	TGCGCCAGCAGCCTCCACGGACAGAGGGAATATGGTTACACCTTC
TRBJ1-2	-	TRBV6-5	-	CASSSPRQTGAYGYTF	TGTGCCAGCAGTTCCCCCAGGCAGACAGGTGCCTATGGCTACACCTTC
TRBJ2-7	TRBD1	TRBV14	few	CASSTWTGSSYEQYF	TGTGCCAGCAGCACATGGACAGGGAGCTCCTACGAGCAGTACTTC
TRBJ2-3	TRBD2	TRBV6-5	-	CASSSQRLAGLPADTQYF	TGTGCCAGCAGTTCCCAGCGACTAGCGGGCTTACCAGCAGATACGCAGTATTTT
TRBJ1-1	TRBD1	TRBV15	-	CATSRDRVAEAFF	TGTGCCACCAGCAGGGACAGGGTGGCTGAAGCTTTCTTT
TRBJ2-1	-	TRBV2	-	CASNSGRGSYNEQFF	TGTGCCAGCAACTCGGGTCGGGGCTCCTACAATGAGCAGTTCTTC
TRBJ2-1	TRBD2	TRBV12-3/TRBV12-4	-	CASSNQLAGGQIEQFF	TGTGCCAGCAGTAACCAACTAGCGGGAGGTCAGATTGAGCAGTTCTTC
TRBJ2-5	-	TRBV7-8	-	CASTNQRGGPRSETQYF	TGTGCCAGCACCAACCAACGAGGGGGACCCAGGTCGGAGACCCAGTACTTC
TRBJ1-1	-	TRBV11-1	-	CASCGSTENTEAFF	TGTGCCAGCTGCGGAAGCACCGAGAACACTGAAGCTTTCTTT
TRBJ2-7	TRBD2	TRBV15	-	CATSRGAGGPDEQYF	TGTGCCACCAGCAGGGGAGCGGGAGGGCCTGACGAGCAGTACTTC
TRBJ2-1	TRBD2	TRBV5-1	-	CASRTSGVGERFF	TGCGCCAGCAGGACTAGCGGGGTTGGAGAGCGGTTCTTC
TRBJ2-3	TRBD2	TRBV7-9	few	CASSSGLAGGPTDTQYF	TGTGCCAGCAGCTCTGGACTAGCGGGGGGGCCGACAGATACGCAGTATTTT
TRBJ2-6	TRBD1	TRBV24-1	few	CATSEGTANGANVLTF	TGTGCCACCAGTGAGGGGACAGCTAATGGGGCCAACGTCCTGACTTTC
TRBJ2-3	TRBD2	TRBV7-9	-	CAAKVLAGTDTQYF	TGTGCCGCCAAGGTTCTAGCGGGGACAGATACGCAGTATTTT
TRBJ2-4	-	TRBV4-1	-	CASSQEDRQQYF	TGCGCCAGCAGCCAAGAAGATAGACAGCAGTACTTC
TRBJ2-7	TRBD1	TRBV27	few	CASIGTGGGEQYF	TGTGCCAGCATCGGGACAGGGGGCGGCGAGCAGTACTTC
TRBJ1-1	TRBD1	TRBV10-3	few	CAIRGTGPENTEAFF	TGTGCCATCAGGGGGACAGGGCCCGAGAACACTGAAGCTTTCTTT
TRBJ2-1	TRBD2	TRBV3-1	-	CASSPGGRTSYNEQFF	TGTGCCAGCAGCCCGGGAGGCAGGACGAGCTACAATGAGCAGTTCTTC
TRBJ2-7	TRBD1	TRBV12-3/TRBV12-4	few	CASTHSGTGGSGQYF	TGTGCCAGCACCCATTCCGGGACAGGGGGTTCTGGGCAGTACTTC
TRBJ2-1	TRBD2	TRBV20-1	-	CSARDRRGVHNEQFF	TGCAGTGCTAGAGATAGGCGGGGGGTTCACAATGAGCAGTTCTTC
TRBJ2-7	TRBD2	TRBV20-1	-	CSARSGGSSYEQYF	TGCAGTGCTCGAAGCGGGGGGAGCTCCTACGAGCAGTACTTC
TRBJ2-1	-	TRBV5-1	-	CASSLGVGGNDEQFF	TGCGCCAGCAGCTTGGGGGTAGGGGGGAACGATGAGCAGTTCTTC
TRBJ2-7	TRBD1	TRBV12-3/TRBV12-4	few	CASSLPGQWGYEQYF	TGTGCCAGCAGTTTGCCGGGACAGTGGGGCTACGAGCAGTACTTC
TRBJ2-1	TRBD2	TRBV5-1	once	CASSPGTSVVSGNEQFF	TGCGCCAGCAGCCCTGGGACTAGCGTAGTTAGCGGCAATGAGCAGTTCTTC
TRBJ2-1	-	TRBV4-1	-	CASSQGTRSSYNEQFF	TGCGCCAGCAGCCAAGGAACTAGAAGCTCCTACAATGAGCAGTTCTTC
TRBJ2-1	TRBD1	TRBV7-2	-	CASRQVGQGTYNEQFF	TGTGCCAGCAGACAAGTGGGACAGGGGACTTACAATGAGCAGTTCTTC
TRBJ1-1	TRBD1	TRBV3-1	once	CASSQGVRGGNTEAFF	TGTGCCAGCAGCCAAGGGGTCAGGGGGGGGAACACTGAAGCTTTCTTT
TRBJ2-1	TRBD2	TRBV20-1	-	CSARPGTSGSSSYNEQFF	TGCAGTGCTAGACCCGGGACTAGCGGGTCGAGCTCCTACAATGAGCAGTTCTTC
TRBJ2-1	TRBD1	TRBV28	-	CASSQQGDLYNEQFF	TGTGCCAGCAGCCAGCAGGGGGATTTATACAATGAGCAGTTCTTC
TRBJ2-5	-	TRBV29-1	few	CSGGGGIQETQYF	TGCAGCGGTGGAGGGGGAATCCAAGAGACCCAGTACTTC
TRBJ1-1	-	TRBV14	-	CASSQAKGWTEAFF	TGTGCCAGCAGCCAAGCTAAGGGTTGGACTGAAGCTTTCTTT
TRBJ1-2	-	TRBV20-1	-	CSARFAGQLYGYTF	TGCAGTGCTAGATTCGCGGGGCAGCTCTATGGCTACACCTTC
TRBJ1-1	-	TRBV5-1	-	CASSWRPGQGTPGGNTEAFF	TGCGCCAGCAGCTGGCGACCGGGACAAGGGACTCCCGGCGGGAACACTGAAGCTTTCTTT
TRBJ2-1	TRBD2	TRBV6-5	once	CASSYRKLAGVSNEQFF	TGTGCCAGCAGTTACCGCAAACTAGCGGGAGTTAGCAATGAGCAGTTCTTC
TRBJ2-1	-	TRBV7-2	few	CASSRTQGGEQFF	TGTGCCAGCAGCCGGACCCAGGGTGGTGAGCAGTTCTTC
TRBJ1-2	-	TRBV7-8	-	CASSLESRQGYTF	TGTGCCAGCAGCTTAGAGTCAAGGCAAGGCTACACCTTC
TRBJ2-1	-	TRBV29-1	few	CSARGQREGIVEEQFF	TGCAGCGCCCGTGGACAGAGAGAGGGGATTGTGGAAGAGCAGTTCTTC
TRBJ2-7	-	TRBV14	many	CASSQAYEQYF	TGTGCCAGCAGCCAAGCCTACGAGCAGTACTTC
TRBJ2-1	-	TRBV5-1	-	CASSLAEGRSYNEQFF	TGCGCCAGCAGCTTGGCCGAGGGGAGGTCCTACAATGAGCAGTTCTTC
TRBJ2-7	TRBD2	TRBV27	few	CASRPGLAGAYEQYF	TGTGCCAGCAGACCTGGGCTAGCGGGTGCGTACGAGCAGTACTTC
TRBJ2-7	-	TRBV20-1	few	CSGIGFGEQYF	TGCAGTGGAATCGGTTTCGGGGAGCAGTACTTC
TRBJ2-7	-	TRBV20-1	few	CSALGQVSNEQYF	TGCAGTGCTTTAGGCCAGGTTTCAAACGAGCAGTACTTC
TRBJ2-4	TRBD2	TRBV5-1	-	CASSETLGLAGEQYF	TGCGCCAGCAGCGAGACCCTCGGACTAGCGGGAGAGCAGTACTTC
TRBJ2-7	-	TRBV25-1	-	CASSEILATPYEQYF	TGTGCCAGCAGTGAGATACTAGCTACTCCTTACGAGCAGTACTTC
TRBJ2-7	-	TRBV6-1	-	CASSERGQEQYF	TGTGCCAGCAGTGAACGGGGTCAGGAGCAGTACTTC
TRBJ1-1	-	TRBV20-1	-	CSARRGLNTEAFF	TGCAGTGCTAGGAGGGGTTTGAACACTGAAGCTTTCTTT
TRBJ2-7	-	TRBV5-1	-	CASTASGGTVYNEQYF	TGCGCCAGCACCGCCTCAGGGGGGACAGTCTACAATGAGCAGTACTTC
TRBJ2-1	TRBD1	TRBV5-1	few	CASSLAPGTGGPEQFF	TGCGCCAGCAGCTTGGCCCCAGGGACAGGGGGCCCTGAGCAGTTCTTC
TRBJ2-7	TRBD2	TRBV20-1	-	CSAREGGRVQGEQYF	TGCAGTGCTAGAGAGGGCGGGAGAGTTCAAGGCGAGCAGTACTTC
TRBJ1-1	-	TRBV29-1	once	CSVELLLLNTEAFF	TGCAGCGTTGAGCTGCTCCTCCTGAACACTGAAGCTTTCTTT
TRBJ2-1	TRBD2	TRBV7-2	-	CASRGRAPYNEQFF	TGTGCCAGCAGAGGGAGGGCCCCCTACAATGAGCAGTTCTTC
TRBJ2-5	TRBD2	TRBV5-1	-	CASSLTGTKPRRDIQETQYF	TGCGCCAGCAGCTTGACGGGGACTAAGCCCCGACGAGACATCCAAGAGACCCAGTACTTC